This T cell receptor beta chain was recovered during a study of blood T cell repertoires in COVID-19. Across the whole study: Samples came from the United States, Italy and Spain, spanning acute and convalescent COVID-19. PBMCs, B-cell-depleted T cells, or T cells provided the cDNA or gDNA that made up the material.

This CDR3 region has 12 residues. Germline V CDR1 and CDR2: ENHRY, SYGVKD. The V end was cut by 3 bases, the J end by 4 bases, with 7 bases between. In the original analysis: Amplified reference gene primers provided the basis for estimating nucleated cell counts. Here immunoSEQ multiplex PCR was the method, and the copy in TCRdb shows in-frame clones only, minus some. That table is the source of V, J and clone size, and D and trimming were worked out from the DNA. The table records tens of thousands of clones, 65% to 90% of them present only once. The chain carries TRBV10-3 and TRBJ2-7; a weak D match, TRBD1 (5 bases). This clonotype was sampled from a human donor in a cohort sampled during active COVID-19. Material for sequencing was peripheral blood. The chain's CDR3 is CAISDRVYEQYF. The CDR3 nucleotides are TGTGCCATCAGTGACAGGGTTTACGAGCAGTACTTC.